The clone carrying this T cell receptor beta chain was counted at least ten times. The antigen remains undetermined. The sample originates from a study of T-cell reconstitution after alpha-beta-depleted transplantation in children. CDR3 size: 15 residues. Between the trimmed V and J ends, which lost 6 bases and 2 bases, there was a span of 15 bases. Study results and limitations: T cells produced anew were the main source of T-cell counts and diversity one year after transplant. After transplant, at about two months, alpha-beta T cells were reportedly derived from several hundred expanded graft clones. Surviving recipient T cells and intrathymic progenitors accounted for some patients' high TCRbeta diversity at day 60.

TCRbeta library construction was performed incorporating unique molecular identifiers. TCRdb itself ran the PCR reads through MiXCR, one entry per CDR3 protein. Counted here are about 440,000 distinct CDR3 sequences, 43% occurring once; the ten biggest clones make up roughly a quarter. The sample was PBMCs, taken before TCRalphabeta/CD19-depleted stem cell transplant. The V gene is TRBV12-3 or TRBV12-4, the J gene TRBJ2-3; D perhaps matches TRBD1 (5 bases). The source is a girl aged 2 to 10 with aplastic anemia, due to receive a stem cell transplant. The chain's CDR3 is CASRKGQGFTDTQYF. The CDR3 nucleotides are TGTGCCAGCAGGAAAGGGCAGGGTTTCACAGATACGCAGTATTTT.